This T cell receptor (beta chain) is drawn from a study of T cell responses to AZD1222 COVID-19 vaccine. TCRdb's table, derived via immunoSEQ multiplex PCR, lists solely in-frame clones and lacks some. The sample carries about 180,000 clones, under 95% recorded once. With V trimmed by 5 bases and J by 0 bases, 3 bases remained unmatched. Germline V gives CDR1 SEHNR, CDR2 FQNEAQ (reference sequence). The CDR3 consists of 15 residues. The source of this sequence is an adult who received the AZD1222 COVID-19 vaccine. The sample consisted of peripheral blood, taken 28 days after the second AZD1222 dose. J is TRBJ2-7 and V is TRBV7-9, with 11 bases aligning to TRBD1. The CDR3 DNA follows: TGTGCCAGCAGCGTCGGGACAGGGGGCTCCTACGAGCAGTACTTC. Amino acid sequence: CASSVGTGGSYEQYF.